The next 23 T cell receptor beta chains were all read from a single sample in a study of T cell responses to AZD1222 COVID-19 vaccine. Assay used: immunoSEQ multiplex PCR; TCRdb lists only in-frame clones, some missing. The table has tens of thousands of clones, roughly 91% seen once; the top ten hold 30% to 45%. The specimen comprised peripheral blood, sampled 28 days after the second AZD1222 dose. Receptors were obtained from an adult who received the AZD1222 COVID-19 vaccine.

CDR3 bases: TGCGCCAGCAGTGAGTCTTCAGAAAGCAATCAGCCCCAGCATTTT. Translating gives CASSESSESNQPQHF. The chain has TRBV10-1 and TRBJ1-5; no clear D. In germline, CDR1 is WNHNN, CDR2 SYGVQD (reference sequence). The V and J ends lost 0 bases and 1 base respectively, with 7 bases between them. The CDR3 contains 15 residues.

The gene calls are TRBV9 and TRBJ1-1; D remains unclear. Trimming stripped 0 bases from V and 7 bases from J, with 16 bases between. CDR1 is SGDLS, CDR2 YYNGEE, per germline. This CDR3 has 15 amino acids. CDR3 coding DNA: TGTGCCAGCAGCGTAGATGAGTACAGCTCAAATGAAGCTTTCTTT. It translates to CASSVDEYSSNEAFF.

The CDR3 reads CASSYLEGGPPLHF. The DNA for the CDR3 is TGTGCCAGCAGCTATCTTGAGGGTGGACCACCCCTCCACTTT. The genes are TRBV5-4 and TRBJ1-6; D remains ambiguous. The CDR3 is made up of 14 amino acids. The V end lost 3 bases, the J end lost 11 bases, and 15 bases lay between the germline ends. Per germline, CDR1 SGHNT and CDR2 YYREEE (reference sequence).

This clone was counted once. This chain links TRBV15 with TRBJ2-5; 8 positions agree with TRBD1. The CDR3 runs 13 residues. The germline V gene has CDR1 LNHNV and CDR2 YYDKDF (reference sequence). V lost 3 bases to trimming and J lost 5 bases; unmatched junction nucleotides: 2. The CDR3 is CATSRDRAETQYF. The CDR3 DNA sequence: TGTGCCACCAGCAGGGACAGGGCGGAGACCCAGTACTTC. The whole variable domain, filled in from reference TRBV15 and TRBJ2-5, reads DAMVIQNPRYQVTQFGKPVTLSCSQTLNHNVMYWYQQKSSQAPKLLFHYYDKDFNNEADTPDNFQSRRPNTSFCFLDIRSPGLGDTAMYLCATSRDRAETQYFGPGTRLLVL.

In DNA, the CDR3 is TGTGCCAGCAGCTTAGGTACGGGGGTAGAAGATACGCAGTATTTT. Protein: CASSLGTGVEDTQYF. The gene calls are TRBV7-7 and TRBJ2-3, with a tentative D call TRBD2 (6 bases). This CDR3 region has 15 residues. Trimming pared 1 base from V and 5 bases from J, leaving 13 bases between. Looked up from germline, CDR1 is SSHAT and CDR2 is FNYEAQ (reference sequence).

The CDR3 nucleotides read TGCGCCAGCAGCTTGGAGCACGGGAACACTGAAGCTTTCTTT. Translation: CASSLEHGNTEAFF. The V gene is TRBV5-1, the J gene TRBJ1-1; D remains ambiguous. Per germline, CDR1 SGHRS and CDR2 YFSETQ. V was trimmed by 0 bases and J by 1 base, leaving 7 bases between them. The CDR3 contains 14 residues. The whole variable domain, filled in from reference TRBV5-1 and TRBJ1-1, reads KAGVTQTPRYLIKTRGQQVTLSCSPISGHRSVSWYQQTPGQGLQFLFEYFSETQRNKGNFPGRFSGRQFSNSRSEMNVSTLELGDSALYLCASSLEHGNTEAFFGQGTRLTVV.

The rearrangement links TRBV3-1 (or the pseudogene TRBV3-2) to TRBJ2-5; TRBD2 matches 7 bases. Germline values: CDR1 LGHDT, CDR2 YNNKEL (reference sequence). Losses at the gene ends were 4 bases for V and 1 base for J; bases not matched to a gene: 9. The CDR3 contains 16 residues. The CDR3 DNA follows: TGTGCCAGCAGCCCGAGACCTCGGGGGGTCCAAGAGACCCAGTACTTC. Its translation: CASSPRPRGVQETQYF.

This chain uses TRBV7-2 with TRBJ1-5; 7 bases agree with TRBD1. This CDR3 has 14 residues. Trimming cost V 5 bases and J 5 bases; bases outside gene matches: 6. CDR1 is SGHTA, CDR2 FQGNSA, per germline. The CDR3 loop is CASSADRVDQPQHF. DNA for the CDR3: TGTGCCAGCAGCGCTGACAGGGTAGATCAGCCCCAGCATTTT.

This chain uses TRBV5-1 with TRBJ2-5; 7 bases agree with TRBD2. Losses at the gene ends were 6 bases for V and 4 bases for J; bases not matched to a gene: 12. The CDR3 length is 15 residues. CDR1 and CDR2 from the germline V gene are SGHRS and YFSETQ. The CDR3 DNA reads TGCGCCAGCATCGGGACCGGGACTAAAGGAGAGACCCAGTACTTC. Its protein is CASIGTGTKGETQYF.

This chain links TRBV7-9 with TRBJ1-5, with 7 bases identical to TRBD1. Germline V gene lookup returns CDR1 SEHNR and CDR2 FQNEAQ (reference sequence). J was trimmed by 7 bases and V by 4 bases; bases with no gene match: 7. The CDR3 contains 14 residues. CDR3: CASSSTGSGQPQHF. The CDR3 coding sequence is TGTGCCAGCAGCTCGACAGGGTCTGGGCAGCCCCAGCATTTT.

Concerning this clone: In the same sample, other DNA sequences code for this CDR3. V usage is TRBV12-3 or TRBV12-4 and J usage is TRBJ1-6; D remains unclear. This CDR3 has 13 residues. Trimming left V 3 bases short and J 7 bases short, with 7 bases between. CDR3 sequence reads: CASSFPGNSPLHF. As DNA, the CDR3 is TGTGCCAGCAGTTTTCCCGGGAATTCACCCCTCCACTTT.

V usage is TRBV5-1 and J usage is TRBJ2-2; D remains ambiguous. With 0 bases removed from V and 4 bases from J, the gap between germline ends came to 7 bases. The CDR3 runs 14 residues. From germline, CDR1 is SGHRS and CDR2 YFSETQ. The CDR3 is CASSLEGSTGELFF. The CDR3 DNA reads TGCGCCAGCAGCTTGGAAGGATCCACCGGGGAGCTGTTTTTT.

The CDR3 is CASSERGGNQPQHF. The CDR3 region has the DNA TGTGCCAGCAGTGAAAGGGGGGGGAATCAGCCCCAGCATTTT. The genes are TRBV6-4 and TRBJ1-5; weak D call: TRBD1 (6 bases). The ends were cut back, 3 bases at V and 4 bases at J, with 10 bases in the middle. This CDR3 has 14 residues. Germline values: CDR1 MRHNA, CDR2 SNTAGT.

The chain carries TRBV5-8 and TRBJ1-4; weak D call: TRBD1 (5 bases). The CDR3 totals 16 residues. Between the trimmed V and J ends, which lost 2 bases and 4 bases, there was a span of 15 bases. Germline V lookup: CDR1 SGHTS, CDR2 YDEGEE. CDR3 DNA sequence: TGTGCCAGCAGCTTAAGTATGGCGGGGCTTAATGAAAAACTGTTTTTT. It is translated as CASSLSMAGLNEKLFF.

The V call is TRBV7-9, the J call TRBJ1-2, with D tentatively TRBD1 (5 bases). The CDR3 is 16 amino acids. CDR1 is SEHNR and CDR2 is FQNEAQ in the germline V gene (reference sequence). V dropped 7 bases and J dropped 0 bases, with 18 bases sitting between them. CDR3 residues: CASTRSGGVSNYGYTF. CDR3 DNA sequence: TGTGCCAGCACCCGGTCAGGAGGGGTTTCTAACTATGGCTACACCTTC.

V and J are TRBV28 and TRBJ1-4, with 7 bases identical to TRBD1. V lost 3 bases, J lost 14 bases, and 6 bases stayed unmatched. Germline V gives CDR1 MDHEN, CDR2 SYDVKM. The length of the CDR3 is 12 residues. CDR3 sequence (DNA): TGTGCCAGCAGTTTTGGTAAGGACAGGCTGTTTTTT. It specifies CASSFGKDRLFF.

The chain links TRBV2 to TRBJ1-2, with D possibly being TRBD1 (5 bases). Germline CDR1 is SNHLY and CDR2 is FYNNEI. The V end was cut by 7 bases, the J end by 4 bases, with 13 bases between. The CDR3 runs 13 residues. CDR3 bases: TGTGCCAGCAAAGGGGCAGGGACCTATGGCTACACCTTC. It yields the protein CASKGAGTYGYTF. Full variable domain (remainder filled in from reference TRBV2 and TRBJ1-2): EPEVTQTPSHQVTQMGQEVILRCVPISNHLYFYWYRQILGQKVEFLVSFYNNEISEKSEIFDDQFSVERPDGSNFTLKIRSTKLEDSAMYFCASKGAGTYGYTFGSGTRLTVV.

The chain is built from TRBV5-4 and TRBJ2-6; 8 nucleotides agree with TRBD1. After removal of 4 bases from V and 2 bases from J, the junction contained 2 bases not matched to a gene. Germline CDR1 reads SGHNT; CDR2 reads YYREEE (reference sequence). CDR3 size: 15 residues. The CDR3, as DNA: TGTGCCAGCAGCCCGGACAGGGCTGGGGCCAACGTCCTGACTTTC. Amino acid sequence: CASSPDRAGANVLTF.

The V gene is TRBV11-2, the J gene TRBJ1-1; D possibly corresponds to TRBD1 (5 bases). CDR3 size: 17 residues. V lost 5 bases to trimming and J lost 5 bases, with 24 bases between them. Germline CDR1 reads SGHAT; CDR2 reads FQNNGV. The CDR3 region is CASSPARDHIGRTEAFF. In nucleotides, the CDR3 is TGTGCCAGCAGCCCAGCCAGGGATCATATAGGGCGGACTGAAGCTTTCTTT.

The rearrangement links TRBV6-2 or TRBV6-3 to TRBJ1-5; D remains ambiguous. V lost 2 bases and J 5 bases, leaving 10 bases between the germline ends. The CDR3 extends over 14 amino acids. Germline CDR1 is MNHEY and CDR2 is SVGEGT. The CDR3: CASSYNGIYQPQHF. CDR3 coding DNA: TGTGCCAGCAGTTACAACGGGATTTATCAGCCCCAGCATTTT.

CDR3 loop: CASSHPDNSQYF. In DNA form, the CDR3 reads TGTGCCAGCTCCCATCCCGACAATTCGCAGTATTTT. The rearrangement links TRBV9 to TRBJ2-3; no clear D. Per the germline V gene, CDR1 is SGDLS and CDR2 is YYNGEE. The CDR3 contains 12 residues. Trimming pared 7 bases from V and 10 bases from J, leaving 16 bases between.

The rearrangement joins TRBV4-3 to TRBJ1-2, with D maybe TRBD1 (5 bases). The germline gives CDR1 LGHNA, CDR2 YSLEER. This CDR3 spans 15 amino acids. Trimming removed 0 bases at V and 3 bases at J, with 11 bases between. Here the CDR3 reads CASSQDRDRYYGYTF. DNA for the CDR3: TGCGCCAGCAGCCAAGATAGGGACCGCTACTATGGCTACACCTTC.

This chain uses TRBV5-6 with TRBJ2-2; 12 bases match TRBD2. The length of the CDR3 is 18 residues. V lost 4 bases, J lost 0 bases, and 7 bases stayed unmatched. Germline V lookup: CDR1 SGHDT, CDR2 YYEEEE. CDR3 residues: CASSPRTSGVANTGELFF. DNA for the CDR3: TGTGCCAGCAGCCCGAGGACTAGCGGGGTTGCGAACACCGGGGAGCTGTTTTTT. Looking up the rest from reference TRBV5-6 and TRBJ2-2 gives the full variable domain: DAGVTQSPTHLIKTRGQQVTLRCSPKSGHDTVSWYQQALGQGPQFIFQYYEEEERQRGNFPDRFSGHQFPNYSSELNVNALLLGDSALYLCASSPRTSGVANTGELFFGEGSRLTVL.